This T cell receptor beta chain was sequenced in a study of beta chain features in type 1 diabetes. Study-wide results and limits: VDJ junctions from type 1 diabetes patients carried fewer insertions and larger deletions. Sequencing of cDNA might inflate the share of cells that strongly express TCR.

All of the isolated RNA was reverse transcribed, so expressed TCRB transcripts were sequenced. Assay used: immunoSEQ multiplex PCR; TCRdb lists only in-frame clones, some missing. The sample records 140,000 to 150,000 clones, roughly 53% being singletons. As regards this clone: What it binds is unknown.

This CDR3 has 14 amino acids. Trimming took off 2 bases at V and 1 base at J, with 8 bases between the two ends. Per germline, CDR1 SEHNR and CDR2 FQNEAQ (reference sequence). The V call is TRBV7-9, the J call TRBJ1-1, with D possibly being TRBD1 (5 bases). The specimen was Tregs from blood. The source of this sequence is a man aged 18-30 years in good health. CDR3 DNA sequence: TGTGCCAGCAGCTTATACAGGAAGAACACTGAAGCTTTCTTT. This sequence encodes CASSLYRKNTEAFF.